Presented here are 30 T cell receptor beta chains from one specimen sequenced in a study of T cell responses to AZD1222 COVID-19 vaccine. Produced via immunoSEQ multiplex PCR; TCRdb's table is partial and in-frame only. The sample consists of about 130,000 clones, roughly 85% of them appearing once. This specimen was peripheral blood, taken on day 0 of AZD1222 vaccination. The receptors stem from an adult in good health.

The chain carries TRBV6-4 and TRBJ2-1, with D possibly being TRBD2 (5 bases). The V end lost 5 bases, the J end lost 9 bases, and 26 bases lay between the germline ends. CDR3 length: 17 amino acids. The germline V gene encodes CDR1 MRHNA and CDR2 SNTAGT. The CDR3 region is CASSPRASGSYTGEQFF. In DNA, the CDR3 is TGTGCCAGCAGTCCCCGGGCGAGCGGCTCCTACACGGGTGAGCAGTTCTTC.

This chain uses TRBV6-4 with TRBJ1-5; 7 bases line up with TRBD1. Germline V gene data show CDR1 as MRHNA and CDR2 as SNTAGT. This CDR3 has 17 amino acids. With 1 base clipped from V and 5 bases from J, the junction kept 11 bases outside the gene matches. For the CDR3, the DNA is TGTGCCAGCAGTGACTTTATCAGGGGGAACATTGATCAGCCCCAGCATTTT. This codes for CASSDFIRGNIDQPQHF.

The chain carries TRBV11-2 and TRBJ2-7; D gene ambiguous. Trimming cost V 4 bases and J 7 bases, with 11 bases left between them. The CDR3 is made up of 12 amino acids. The germline gives CDR1 SGHAT, CDR2 FQNNGV. The DNA of the CDR3 is TGTGCCAGCAGCTCGGCATATAGGGAGCAGTACTTC. Its translation is CASSSAYREQYF.

V and J are TRBV7-9 and TRBJ2-5, with D unresolved. Germline V lookup: CDR1 SEHNR, CDR2 FQNEAQ (reference sequence). CDR3 size: 15 residues. V lost 1 base to trimming and J lost 2 bases, with 11 bases between them. CDR3 bases: TGTGCCAGCAGCTTAGGGGGATACAGACAAGAGACCCAGTACTTC. It encodes CASSLGGYRQETQYF.

The chain is built from TRBV6-5 and TRBJ2-1; D remains ambiguous. CDR1 and CDR2 (germline): MNHEY, SVGAGI. Trimming shortened V by 6 bases and J by 4 bases, and 4 bases separated the two germline ends. The CDR3 consists of 11 residues. CDR3 residues: CASRLYNEQFF. CDR3 bases: TGTGCCAGCAGGTTGTACAATGAGCAGTTCTTC.

V and J are TRBV19 and TRBJ1-2; 9 nucleotides line up with TRBD1. The germline CDR1 and CDR2 sequences are LNHDA and SQIVND (reference sequence). This CDR3 contains 13 residues. Losses at the gene ends were 7 bases for V and 8 bases for J; bases not matched to a gene: 8. CDR3 protein: CASTGTGYEGYTF. As DNA, the CDR3 is TGTGCCAGTACCGGGACAGGGTATGAAGGCTACACCTTC. Full variable domain (missing parts from reference TRBV19 and TRBJ1-2): DGGITQSPKYLFRKEGQNVTLSCEQNLNHDAMYWYRQDPGQGLRLIYYSQIVNDFQKGDIAEGYSVSREKKESFPLTVTSAQKNPTAFYLCASTGTGYEGYTFGSGTRLTVV.

V and J are TRBV2 and TRBJ1-1; D is unresolved. The CDR3 loop spans 15 amino acids. Germline assignment: CDR1 SNHLY and CDR2 FYNNEI. V lost 9 bases to trimming and J lost 6 bases, with 23 bases between them. The CDR3, as DNA: TGTGCCAGAGAGCGAAGTTTAGTCCCATTCCCTGAAGCTTTCTTT. Its translation: CARERSLVPFPEAFF. Full variable domain (rest looked up from reference TRBV2 and TRBJ1-1): EPEVTQTPSHQVTQMGQEVILRCVPISNHLYFYWYRQILGQKVEFLVSFYNNEISEKSEIFDDQFSVERPDGSNFTLKIRSTKLEDSAMYFCARERSLVPFPEAFFGQGTRLTVV.

The V and J genes are TRBV6-1 and TRBJ2-3; no reliable D call. This CDR3 is built from 16 residues. Per germline, CDR1 MNHNS and CDR2 SASEGT. Trimming left V 1 base short and J 2 bases short, with 13 bases between. The CDR3 region has the DNA TGTGCCAGCAGTGAAGTGGTTGAAACGATCACAGATACGCAGTATTTT. Translation gives CASSEVVETITDTQYF.

The chain recombines TRBV6-1 with TRBJ2-3; D remains unclear. The germline V gene encodes CDR1 MNHNS and CDR2 SASEGT. With 2 bases removed from V and 4 bases from J, the gap between germline ends came to 10 bases. There are 14 residues in the CDR3. The CDR3 DNA is TGTGCCAGCAGTGAAACGGTTATTCCAGATACGCAGTATTTT. As protein: CASSETVIPDTQYF.

This chain joins TRBV2 and TRBJ2-7; 7 positions agree with TRBD1. Germline loops: CDR1 SNHLY, CDR2 FYNNEI. The V segment lost 7 bases and the J segment 2 bases; nucleotides outside the gene matches: 14. This CDR3 contains 16 residues. CDR3 bases: TGTGCCAGCACCAGACTTGGGACAGCGGAAACCTACGAGCAGTACTTC. This codes for CASTRLGTAETYEQYF.

The chain combines TRBV18 with TRBJ1-4; no clear D. CDR1 and CDR2 from the germline V gene are KGHSH and LQKENI. The CDR3 covers 15 residues. With 2 bases removed from V and 0 bases from J, the gap between germline ends came to 7 bases. CDR3: CASSPMGATNEKLFF. Here the CDR3 DNA reads TGTGCCAGCTCACCAATGGGTGCAACTAATGAAAAACTGTTTTTT. Filled out from reference TRBV18 and TRBJ1-4, the complete variable domain reads NAGVMQNPRHLVRRRGQEARLRCSPMKGHSHVYWYRQLPEEGLKFMVYLQKENIIDESGMPKERFSAEFPKEGPSILRIQQVVRGDSAAYFCASSPMGATNEKLFFGSGTQLSVL.

The genes are TRBV12-3 or TRBV12-4 and TRBJ2-1; D unresolved. V was pared by 3 bases and J by 7 bases, with 10 bases between. The CDR3 sequence is 13 residues long. The chain's CDR3 is CASSFSAWNEQFF. Written as DNA, the CDR3 is TGTGCCAGCAGTTTCAGCGCCTGGAATGAGCAGTTCTTC.

V gene TRBV19 combines with J gene TRBJ1-5, with TRBD1 as a possible D gene (6 bases). Germline-derived CDR1 and CDR2 are LNHDA and SQIVND (reference sequence). This CDR3 comprises 13 residues. With 8 bases removed from V and 4 bases from J, the gap between germline ends came to 12 bases. CDR3 DNA: TGTGCCAGTGGGGGACATAGAAATCAGCCCCAGCATTTT. Amino acid sequence: CASGGHRNQPQHF.

The V call is TRBV19, the J call TRBJ2-5, with D tentatively TRBD1 (6 bases). The CDR3 loop spans 13 amino acids. Trimming removed 6 bases at V and 4 bases at J, with 12 bases between. Germline values: CDR1 LNHDA, CDR2 SQIVND (reference sequence). The CDR3 sequence: CASRTRGRETQYF. CDR3 DNA sequence: TGTGCCAGTAGGACCAGGGGACGAGAGACCCAGTACTTC.

The chain recombines TRBV7-8 with TRBJ1-2; the D is unclear. The V and J ends lost 1 base and 8 bases respectively, with 17 bases between them. This CDR3 spans 15 amino acids. The V gene's germline CDR1 is SGHVS and CDR2 FQNEAQ. In DNA, the CDR3 is TGTGCCAGCAGCTTAGAGGTCCATAGTTTGGGGGGCTACACCTTC. Translating gives CASSLEVHSLGGYTF. The full variable domain, with the rest looked up from reference TRBV7-8 and TRBJ1-2, is GAGVSQSPRYKVAKRGQDVALRCDPISGHVSLFWYQQALGQGPEFLTYFQNEAQLDKSGLPSDRFFAERPEGSVSTLKIQRTQQEDSAVYLCASSLEVHSLGGYTFGSGTRLTVV.

The chain carries TRBV27 and TRBJ2-5; TRBD1 matches 9 bases. V shed 5 bases and J 4 bases; nucleotides not matched to a gene: 14. Germline V gene lookup returns CDR1 MNHEY and CDR2 SMNVEV (reference sequence). This CDR3 region has 17 residues. Here the CDR3 reads CASSRSSTGTGLETQYF. DNA for the CDR3: TGTGCCAGCAGTCGCTCTTCCACCGGGACAGGGTTAGAGACCCAGTACTTC.

The rearrangement joins TRBV18 to TRBJ2-5, with 8 bases that match TRBD1. Germline CDR1 KGHSH, CDR2 LQKENI. The CDR3 contains 15 residues. V shed 2 bases and J 4 bases; nucleotides not matched to a gene: 6. CDR3 in DNA: TGTGCCAGCTCACCAATAGACAGGGGAGCAGAGACCCAGTACTTC. It is translated as CASSPIDRGAETQYF.

This clone was recorded once. The chain is built from TRBV29-1 and TRBJ1-1; TRBD1 agrees at 10 bases. Germline V CDR1 and CDR2: SQVTM, ANQGSEA. J gave up 5 bases and V 1 base, and 7 bases lay outside the gene matches. The length of the CDR3 is 15 residues. The CDR3 loop is CSVEVRDRGSTEAFF. The CDR3 coding sequence is TGCAGCGTTGAAGTCCGGGACAGGGGAAGTACTGAAGCTTTCTTT.

The CDR3 region has the DNA TGTGCCACCAGCAGAGATGGTAAAGTCTACGAGCAGTACTTC. This codes for CATSRDGKVYEQYF. The chain couples TRBV15 to TRBJ2-7; no clear D. The germline V and J ends were trimmed by 0 bases and 3 bases, with 9 bases remaining between them. There are 14 residues in the CDR3. Germline V gives CDR1 LNHNV, CDR2 YYDKDF (reference sequence). The full variable domain, with the rest looked up from reference TRBV15 and TRBJ2-7, is DAMVIQNPRYQVTQFGKPVTLSCSQTLNHNVMYWYQQKSSQAPKLLFHYYDKDFNNEADTPDNFQSRRPNTSFCFLDIRSPGLGDTAMYLCATSRDGKVYEQYFGPGTRLTVT.

The chain uses TRBV29-1 and TRBJ1-1, with a weak D call TRBD1 (5 bases). The CDR3 spans 13 residues. Germline CDR1 and CDR2: SQVTM and ANQGSEA. The V end lost 3 bases, the J end lost 4 bases, and 12 bases lay between the germline ends. The CDR3 bases are TGCAGCGTTGACTCCGGGGGAGGCACTGAAGCTTTCTTT. Translating gives CSVDSGGGTEAFF.

The chain has TRBV19 and TRBJ2-2; the D gene is possibly TRBD2 (6 bases). Germline CDR1 reads LNHDA; CDR2 reads SQIVND (reference sequence). The ends were cut back, 0 bases at V and 5 bases at J, with 10 bases in the middle. The CDR3 runs to 15 residues. CDR3 sequence reads: CASSIELARTGELFF. The CDR3 DNA is TGTGCCAGTAGTATAGAGCTAGCGCGGACCGGGGAGCTGTTTTTT.

The chain has TRBV6-1 and TRBJ1-5, with D perhaps matching TRBD1 (5 bases). V was cut by 1 base and J by 3 bases, with 10 bases left in between. Germline V gene sequence: CDR1 MNHNS, CDR2 SASEGT. This CDR3 is 15 amino acids long. CDR3 DNA: TGTGCCAGCAGTGAAGTGGAGGGGATCAATCAGCCCCAGCATTTT. This encodes CASSEVEGINQPQHF.

The V call is TRBV7-9, the J call TRBJ1-1; the D is unclear. Looked up from germline, CDR1 is SEHNR and CDR2 is FQNEAQ (reference sequence). This CDR3 region has 11 residues. Trimming left V 2 bases short and J 4 bases short, with 2 bases between. The CDR3 loop is CASSLITEAFF. The DNA for the CDR3 is TGTGCCAGCAGCTTAATCACTGAAGCTTTCTTT.

This clone is a singleton in its sample. The chain joins TRBV24-1 to TRBJ1-2, with a tentative D call TRBD1 (5 bases). The V end lost 2 bases, the J end lost 8 bases, and 11 bases lay between the germline ends. CDR3 size: 13 residues. CDR1 and CDR2 (germline): KGHDR, SFDVKD. CDR3 coding DNA: TGTGCCACCAGTGATTCCAGGGAAAGGGGCTACACCTTC. Residues: CATSDSRERGYTF.

This sequence joins TRBV6-4 and TRBJ2-5; 7 positions match TRBD1. Looked up from germline, CDR1 is MRHNA and CDR2 is SNTAGT. After removal of 5 bases from V and 5 bases from J, the junction contained 11 bases not matched to a gene. The CDR3 is 15 residues long. CDR3 in amino acids: CASSLFGQASETQYF. For the CDR3, the DNA is TGTGCCAGCAGTCTCTTCGGACAGGCATCGGAGACCCAGTACTTC.

This clone has more than one count but fewer than ten. This sequence joins TRBV27 and TRBJ2-7; 9 bases are a match to TRBD2. V lost 5 bases to trimming and J lost 7 bases; unmatched junction nucleotides: 6. The V gene's germline CDR1 is MNHEY and CDR2 SMNVEV (reference sequence). The CDR3 runs 13 residues. The CDR3 loop is CASSLREGGEQYF. The CDR3 DNA is TGTGCCAGCAGTCTGCGGGAGGGCGGGGAGCAGTACTTC.

J is TRBJ1-2 and V is TRBV6-5, with 9 bases aligning to TRBD1. V gave up 5 bases and J gave up 8 bases; unmatched junction bases: 3. This CDR3 region has 12 residues. In germline, CDR1 is MNHEY, CDR2 SVGAGI. Written as DNA, the CDR3 is TGTGCCAGCAGTACAGGGGGCCAGGGCTACACCTTC. As protein: CASSTGGQGYTF.

This chain joins TRBV20-1 and TRBJ2-1; tentatively, D is TRBD1 (6 bases). V was clipped by 3 bases and J by 12 bases, with 12 bases between them. In germline, CDR1 is DFQATT, CDR2 SNEGSKA (reference sequence). This CDR3 has 11 amino acids. The CDR3 nucleotides read TGCAGTGCTAGTCGAGGGGGTGGGCAGTTCTTC. Protein sequence: CSASRGGGQFF.

The chain employs TRBV2 and TRBJ2-3, with D perhaps matching TRBD1 or TRBD2 (6 bases each). Germline loops: CDR1 SNHLY, CDR2 FYNNEI. The CDR3 runs to 14 residues. Trimming cost V 6 bases and J 2 bases, with 12 bases left between them. CDR3 loop: CASREGDLTDTQYF. The CDR3 nucleotides are TGTGCCAGCAGGGAGGGGGATCTCACAGATACGCAGTATTTT. Using reference TRBV2 and TRBJ2-3 for the parts outside the CDR3, the full variable domain is EPEVTQTPSHQVTQMGQEVILRCVPISNHLYFYWYRQILGQKVEFLVSFYNNEISEKSEIFDDQFSVERPDGSNFTLKIRSTKLEDSAMYFCASREGDLTDTQYFGPGTRLTVL.

V is TRBV11-3 and J is TRBJ2-5; 8 nucleotides match TRBD1. With V trimmed by 5 bases and J by 4 bases, 9 bases remained unmatched. Germline values: CDR1 SGHNT, CDR2 YENEEA. The CDR3 has 15 residues. CDR3 coding DNA: TGTGCCAGCAGCCCAAGAGGACAGGGTCGAGAGACCCAGTACTTC. Its translation: CASSPRGQGRETQYF. Filled out from reference TRBV11-3 and TRBJ2-5, the complete variable domain reads EAGVVQSPRYKIIEKKQPVAFWCNPISGHNTLYWYLQNLGQGPELLIRYENEEAVDDSQLPKDRFSAERLKGVDSTLKIQPAELGDSAVYLCASSPRGQGRETQYFGPGTRLLVL.